Presented here are 28 T cell receptor beta chains from one specimen sequenced in a study of T cell responses to AZD1222 COVID-19 vaccine. Clones were sequenced by immunoSEQ multiplex PCR, and TCRdb holds only the in-frame ones, with some missing. The table includes 140,000 to 150,000 clones, approximately 92% detected once. Sequencing used peripheral blood, obtained on day 0 of AZD1222 vaccination. All receptors derive from an adult in good health.

The V gene is TRBV6-5, the J gene TRBJ2-3; 10 bases map to TRBD2. Germline CDR1 and CDR2: MNHEY and SVGAGI. The CDR3 extends over 15 amino acids. The V segment lost 6 bases and the J segment 0 bases; nucleotides outside the gene matches: 3. The CDR3 region has the DNA TGTGCCAGCAGACGGACTAGCGGAAGCACAGATACGCAGTATTTT. Translated: CASRRTSGSTDTQYF.

The rearrangement uses TRBV27 and TRBJ1-4; tentatively, D is TRBD1 (6 bases). Germline V gene sequence: CDR1 MNHEY, CDR2 SMNVEV (reference sequence). The CDR3 sequence is 14 residues long. The V end lost 6 bases, the J end lost 3 bases, and 11 bases lay between the germline ends. The CDR3 nucleotides are TGTGCCAGCAGGGCTACAGGGTCTAATGAAAAACTGTTTTTT. As protein: CASRATGSNEKLFF.

The rearrangement uses TRBV4-1 and TRBJ2-1; 8 nucleotides line up with TRBD2. The V segment lost 3 bases and the J segment 6 bases; nucleotides outside the gene matches: 13. Per the germline V gene, CDR1 is MGHRA and CDR2 is YSYEKL. The CDR3 has 17 residues. The CDR3 DNA sequence: TGCGCCAGCAGCCATGTCACGGGAGGGCCTGTATTCAATGAGCAGTTCTTC. Encoded protein: CASSHVTGGPVFNEQFF.

This chain connects TRBV5-4 to TRBJ2-2; D may correspond to TRBD1 or TRBD2 (7 bases each). CDR1 is SGHNT, CDR2 YYREEE, per germline (reference sequence). The length of the CDR3 is 15 residues. With 0 bases removed from V and 6 bases from J, the gap between germline ends came to 12 bases. CDR3 residues: CASSLAGGTAGELFF. As DNA, the CDR3 is TGTGCCAGCAGCTTGGCCGGGGGGACAGCCGGGGAGCTGTTTTTT.

The CDR3 DNA follows: TGTGCCAGAAGCTTGATGAGACGGATGAACACTGAAGCTTTCTTT. Its protein product is CARSLMRRMNTEAFF. The chain is built from TRBV5-3 and TRBJ1-1; D is unresolved. TRBV5-3 is flagged as an ORF with uncertain function. This CDR3 has 15 amino acids. V was clipped by 1 base and J by 0 bases, with 10 bases between them.

The chain employs TRBV5-1 and TRBJ2-1; D not certain. The CDR3 is 15 residues long. Germline values: CDR1 SGHRS, CDR2 YFSETQ. V was pared by 4 bases and J by 1 base, with 12 bases between. The CDR3 is CASSRGQTSYNEQFF. CDR3 in DNA: TGCGCCAGCAGCCGTGGGCAAACATCCTACAATGAGCAGTTCTTC.

The chain has TRBV10-3 and TRBJ1-5; unclear D gene. Germline V lookup: CDR1 ENHRY, CDR2 SYGVKD. V was clipped by 0 bases and J by 7 bases, with 13 bases between them. This CDR3 comprises 15 residues. The CDR3 loop is CAISESTGGVQPQHF. CDR3 DNA: TGTGCCATCAGTGAGTCGACGGGAGGAGTGCAGCCCCAGCATTTT.

V is TRBV9 and J is TRBJ1-6; D is uncertain. This CDR3 is 14 amino acids long. Germline-derived CDR1 and CDR2 are SGDLS and YYNGEE. The V end lost 0 bases, the J end lost 10 bases, and 11 bases lay between the germline ends. In nucleotides, the CDR3 is TGTGCCAGCAGCGTAGCTACAGCAAACTCACCCCTCCACTTT. It specifies CASSVATANSPLHF.

The chain is built from TRBV28 and TRBJ1-5, with D hard to call. CDR3 size: 12 residues. Trimming removed 6 bases from V and 6 bases from J, with 9 bases in between. Germline assignment: CDR1 MDHEN and CDR2 SYDVKM. The DNA of the CDR3 is TGTGCCAGCAGAACGCTGGGTCAGCCCCAGCATTTT. It translates to CASRTLGQPQHF.

This clone was observed a single time. The J gene is TRBJ2-7, the V gene TRBV5-1; a weak D match, TRBD2 (6 bases). The V gene's germline CDR1 is SGHRS and CDR2 YFSETQ. The CDR3 length is 14 residues. The V end lost 0 bases, the J end lost 7 bases, and 14 bases lay between the germline ends. The CDR3 loop reads CASSLAGGAGEQYF. CDR3 sequence (DNA): TGCGCCAGCAGCTTGGCCGGAGGGGCTGGGGAGCAGTACTTC.

Here the CDR3 reads CASSLRGAGGYNEQFF. DNA for the CDR3: TGTGCCAGCAGCTTAAGGGGAGCGGGAGGGTACAATGAGCAGTTCTTC. The chain couples TRBV7-3 to TRBJ2-1, with 10 bases fitting TRBD2. The CDR3 contains 16 residues. Germline loops: CDR1 SGHTA, CDR2 FQGTGA. The V segment lost 1 base and the J segment 4 bases; nucleotides outside the gene matches: 4.

A single count supports this clone. The chain has TRBV19 and TRBJ1-3; possible D gene TRBD1, 5 bases. Per germline, CDR1 LNHDA and CDR2 SQIVND (reference sequence). Trimming left V 10 bases short and J 5 bases short, with 15 bases between. The CDR3 spans 13 residues. CDR3 sequence (DNA): TGTGCCACCGGGGGACGGATGAGAAACACCATATATTTT. Amino acids: CATGGRMRNTIYF.

The CDR3 DNA reads TGTGCCAGCAGTGACCGAATTCCTAGCACAGATACGCAGTATTTT. Encoded protein: CASSDRIPSTDTQYF. This sequence joins TRBV6-4 and TRBJ2-3; D not resolved. Germline CDR1 MRHNA, CDR2 SNTAGT. The CDR3 totals 15 residues. The germline V and J ends were trimmed by 2 bases and 0 bases, with 9 bases remaining between them.

This chain links TRBV7-5 with TRBJ2-7. TRBV7-5 is recorded as a pseudogene. The CDR3 runs to 13 residues. The CDR3 DNA reads TGTGCCAGAAGCTTAAGAATGTGGTACGAGCAGTACTTC. Its translation is CARSLRMWYEQYF.

The rearrangement links TRBV5-1 to TRBJ1-3; TRBD1 aligns across 8 bases. The CDR3 consists of 18 residues. Trimming took 1 base from V and 2 from J; bases not matched to a gene: 11. Germline V lookup: CDR1 SGHRS, CDR2 YFSETQ. The CDR3 spells CASSLLRAGGDPGNTIYF. The CDR3 DNA reads as TGCGCCAGCAGCTTGCTTAGGGCAGGGGGCGATCCTGGAAACACCATATATTTT.

The chain links TRBV19 to TRBJ2-5; a weak D match, TRBD1 (6 bases). Trimming removed 2 bases from V and 2 bases from J, with 9 bases in between. In germline, CDR1 is LNHDA, CDR2 SQIVND (reference sequence). The CDR3 has 14 amino acids. The CDR3 loop is CASSIWQGQETQYF. CDR3 nucleotides: TGTGCCAGTAGTATATGGCAGGGGCAAGAGACCCAGTACTTC.

The chain joins TRBV28 to TRBJ2-2; 10 bases fit TRBD1. CDR1 is MDHEN, CDR2 SYDVKM, per germline. This CDR3 comprises 15 residues. V dropped 4 bases and J dropped 5; count of bases not matched to a gene: 4. CDR3: CASSSDRGRTGELFF. Here the CDR3 DNA reads TGTGCCAGCAGTTCGGACAGGGGGAGGACCGGGGAGCTGTTTTTT.

This sequence joins TRBV14 and TRBJ1-2; D remains ambiguous. V was trimmed by 4 bases and J by 5 bases, leaving 14 bases between them. The CDR3 contains 14 residues. Germline values: CDR1 SGHDN, CDR2 FVKESK. The chain's CDR3 is CASSLGTDFYGYTF. The CDR3 DNA sequence: TGTGCCAGCAGCCTGGGCACGGACTTTTATGGCTACACCTTC.

V gene TRBV27 combines with J gene TRBJ2-1; no reliable D call. V dropped 5 bases and J dropped 4 bases, with 30 bases sitting between them. Germline V gene data show CDR1 as MNHEY and CDR2 as SMNVEV (reference sequence). The CDR3 consists of 20 residues. CDR3 DNA sequence: TGTGCCAGCAGTCCTTTAAAGCTTCTGGGATCGGTACGCCGATACAATGAGCAGTTCTTC. Amino acid sequence: CASSPLKLLGSVRRYNEQFF.

This chain connects TRBV5-1 to TRBJ1-4, with D tentatively TRBD1 (6 bases). The germline gives CDR1 SGHRS, CDR2 YFSETQ. V was pared by 4 bases and J by 8 bases, with 12 bases between. This CDR3 is built from 13 residues. CDR3 DNA: TGCGCCAGCAGCCGAGGACAGACAGAAAAACTGTTTTTT. This sequence encodes CASSRGQTEKLFF.

This rearrangement joins TRBV7-2 to TRBJ2-7; a weak D match, TRBD2 (7 bases). The V gene lost 3 bases and the J gene lost 4 bases, with 13 bases spanning the gap. This CDR3 is built from 14 residues. Germline lookup yields CDR1 SGHTA and CDR2 FQGNSA. The CDR3 reads CASSLWGGRYEQYF. CDR3 sequence (DNA): TGTGCCAGCAGCTTGTGGGGGGGCAGGTACGAGCAGTACTTC.

This chain links TRBV27 with TRBJ2-3; perhaps TRBD1 as D (6 bases). Germline values: CDR1 MNHEY, CDR2 SMNVEV (reference sequence). The CDR3 is 18 residues long. The V end was cut by 5 bases, the J end by 4 bases, with 25 bases between. The CDR3 nucleotides read TGTGCCAGCAGTCCCACAGGGCCTCGGTTATGGTTCGCAGATACGCAGTATTTT. This gives the protein CASSPTGPRLWFADTQYF.

The V gene is TRBV18, the J gene TRBJ2-4; D gene unclear. This CDR3 is 17 amino acids long. Germline assignment: CDR1 KGHSH and CDR2 LQKENI. Between the trimmed V and J ends, which lost 0 bases and 0 bases, there was a span of 12 bases. For the CDR3, the DNA is TGTGCCAGCTCACCACCACGGGCGCCCATAGCCAAAAACATTCAGTACTTC. Translating it yields CASSPPRAPIAKNIQYF.

The chain carries TRBV19 and TRBJ1-4; D gene unclear. Germline assignment: CDR1 LNHDA and CDR2 SQIVND (reference sequence). CDR3 length: 18 amino acids. V shed 4 bases and J shed 8 bases, with 26 bases lying between them. The CDR3 spells CASSRFLEDYGGSEKLFF. The CDR3 DNA follows: TGTGCCAGTAGTAGGTTTTTGGAGGATTATGGTGGATCAGAAAAACTGTTTTTT. Looking up the rest from reference TRBV19 and TRBJ1-4 gives the full variable domain: DGGITQSPKYLFRKEGQNVTLSCEQNLNHDAMYWYRQDPGQGLRLIYYSQIVNDFQKGDIAEGYSVSREKKESFPLTVTSAQKNPTAFYLCASSRFLEDYGGSEKLFFGSGTQLSVL.

The rearrangement joins TRBV9 to TRBJ2-2, with 11 nucleotides matching TRBD2. Germline lookup yields CDR1 SGDLS and CDR2 YYNGEE. J gave up 4 bases and V 2 bases, and 4 bases lay outside the gene matches. The CDR3 consists of 16 residues. For the CDR3, the DNA is TGTGCCAGCAGCGTCTTAGCGGGAGGGCCCACCGGGGAGCTGTTTTTT. Amino acid sequence: CASSVLAGGPTGELFF.

The genes are TRBV7-9 and TRBJ2-1; 7 bases align to TRBD1. V shed 1 base, J shed 8 bases, and the junction held 20 bases outside the gene matches. Germline CDR1 reads SEHNR; CDR2 reads FQNEAQ (reference sequence). This CDR3 has 19 residues. The DNA for the CDR3 is TGTGCCAGCAGCTTAGTGATCACTGGGCCGGACAGGTCTGCGGATGAGCAGTTCTTC. Protein: CASSLVITGPDRSADEQFF.

CDR3 in amino acids: CASSRWGRVNTEAFF. The CDR3, as DNA: TGTGCCAGCAGCCGTTGGGGGAGAGTGAACACTGAAGCTTTCTTT. This chain links TRBV28 with TRBJ1-1; tentatively, D is TRBD1 (5 bases). The germline gives CDR1 MDHEN, CDR2 SYDVKM. Trimming removed 6 bases at V and 0 bases at J, with 14 bases between. This CDR3 has 15 residues.

This chain joins TRBV28 and TRBJ1-5, with 7 positions matching TRBD1. The CDR3 contains 14 residues. Germline-derived CDR1 and CDR2 are MDHEN and SYDVKM. Losses at the gene ends were 5 bases for V and 5 bases for J; bases not matched to a gene: 6. CDR3 coding DNA: TGTGCCAGCAGTCCTGGGACAGTTGATCAGCCCCAGCATTTT. Protein product: CASSPGTVDQPQHF.